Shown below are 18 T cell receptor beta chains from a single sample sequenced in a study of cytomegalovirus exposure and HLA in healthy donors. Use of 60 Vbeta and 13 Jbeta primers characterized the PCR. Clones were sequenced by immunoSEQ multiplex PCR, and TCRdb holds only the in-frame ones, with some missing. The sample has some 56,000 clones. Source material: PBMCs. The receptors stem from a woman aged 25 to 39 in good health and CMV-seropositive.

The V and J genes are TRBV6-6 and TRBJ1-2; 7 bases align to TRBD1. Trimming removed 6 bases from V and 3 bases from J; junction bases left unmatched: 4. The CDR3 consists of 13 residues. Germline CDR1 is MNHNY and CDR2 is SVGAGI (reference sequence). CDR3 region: CASSRGTDYGYTF. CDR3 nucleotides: TGTGCCAGCAGCAGGGGGACAGACTATGGCTACACCTTC.

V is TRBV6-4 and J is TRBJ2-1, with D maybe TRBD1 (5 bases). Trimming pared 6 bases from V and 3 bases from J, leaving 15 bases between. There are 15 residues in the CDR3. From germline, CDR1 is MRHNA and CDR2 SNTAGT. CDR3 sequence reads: CASSLATENYNEQFF. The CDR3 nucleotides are TGTGCCAGCAGCCTCGCGACAGAGAACTACAATGAGCAGTTCTTC.

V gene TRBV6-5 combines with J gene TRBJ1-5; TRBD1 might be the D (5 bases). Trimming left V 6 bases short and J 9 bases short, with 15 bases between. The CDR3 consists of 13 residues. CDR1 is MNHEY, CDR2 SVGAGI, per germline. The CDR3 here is CASSTDSQGPQHF. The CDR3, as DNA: TGTGCCAGCAGCACAGACAGCCAGGGGCCCCAGCATTTT.

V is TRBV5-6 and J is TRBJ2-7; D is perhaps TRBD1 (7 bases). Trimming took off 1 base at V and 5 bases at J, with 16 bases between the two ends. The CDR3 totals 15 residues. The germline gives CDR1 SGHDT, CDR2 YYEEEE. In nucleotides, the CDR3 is TGTGCCAGCAGCTTGTTAGGGCAGGGGGGCGACGAGCAGTACTTC. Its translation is CASSLLGQGGDEQYF. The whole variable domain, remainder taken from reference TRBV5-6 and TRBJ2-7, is DAGVTQSPTHLIKTRGQQVTLRCSPKSGHDTVSWYQQALGQGPQFIFQYYEEEERQRGNFPDRFSGHQFPNYSSELNVNALLLGDSALYLCASSLLGQGGDEQYFGPGTRLTVT.

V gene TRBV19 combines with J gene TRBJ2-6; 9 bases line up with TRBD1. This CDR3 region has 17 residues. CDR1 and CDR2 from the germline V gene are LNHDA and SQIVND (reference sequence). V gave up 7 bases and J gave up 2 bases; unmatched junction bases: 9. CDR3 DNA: TGTGCCAGTACCTTCCGGACAGGGGCCCCTGGGGCCAACGTCCTGACTTTC. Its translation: CASTFRTGAPGANVLTF.

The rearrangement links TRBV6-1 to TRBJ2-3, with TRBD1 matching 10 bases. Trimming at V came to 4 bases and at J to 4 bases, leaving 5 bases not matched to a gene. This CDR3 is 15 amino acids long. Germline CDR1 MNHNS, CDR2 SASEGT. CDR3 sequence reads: CASSGETGGADTQYF. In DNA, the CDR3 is TGTGCCAGCAGTGGGGAGACAGGGGGCGCAGATACGCAGTATTTT.

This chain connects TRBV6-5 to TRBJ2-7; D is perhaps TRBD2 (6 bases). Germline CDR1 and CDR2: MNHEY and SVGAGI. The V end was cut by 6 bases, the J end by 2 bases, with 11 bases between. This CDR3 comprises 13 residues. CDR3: CASRRDGPYEQYF. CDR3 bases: TGTGCCAGCAGGCGGGACGGCCCCTACGAGCAGTACTTC.

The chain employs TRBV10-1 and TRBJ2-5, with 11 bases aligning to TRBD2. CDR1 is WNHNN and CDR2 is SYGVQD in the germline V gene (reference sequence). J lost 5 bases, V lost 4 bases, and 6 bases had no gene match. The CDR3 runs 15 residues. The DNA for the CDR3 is TGCGCCAGCAGTGTCCTAGCGGGGGGTCGGGAGACCCAGTACTTC. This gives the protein CASSVLAGGRETQYF.

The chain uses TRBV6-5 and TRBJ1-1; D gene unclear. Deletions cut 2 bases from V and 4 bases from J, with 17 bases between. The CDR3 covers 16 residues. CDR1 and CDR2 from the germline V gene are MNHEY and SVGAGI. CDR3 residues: CASSYPWPGGGTEAFF. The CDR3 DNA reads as TGTGCCAGCAGTTACCCCTGGCCCGGAGGAGGCACTGAAGCTTTCTTT.

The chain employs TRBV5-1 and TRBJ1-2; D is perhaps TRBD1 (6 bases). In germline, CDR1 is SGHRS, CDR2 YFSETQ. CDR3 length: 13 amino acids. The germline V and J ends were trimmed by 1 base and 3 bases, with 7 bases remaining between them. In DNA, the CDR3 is TGCGCCAGCAGCTTGTCAGGGGACTATGGCTACACCTTC. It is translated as CASSLSGDYGYTF.

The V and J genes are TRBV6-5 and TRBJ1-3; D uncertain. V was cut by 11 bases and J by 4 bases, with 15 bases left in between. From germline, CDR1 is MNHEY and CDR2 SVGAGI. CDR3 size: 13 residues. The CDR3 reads CAASRRGGNTIYF. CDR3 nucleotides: TGTGCCGCCTCCAGGCGGGGAGGAAACACCATATATTTT.

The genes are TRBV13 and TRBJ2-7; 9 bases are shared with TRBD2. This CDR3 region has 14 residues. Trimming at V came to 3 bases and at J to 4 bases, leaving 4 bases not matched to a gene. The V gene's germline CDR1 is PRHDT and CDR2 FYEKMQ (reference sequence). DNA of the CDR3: TGTGCCAGCAGCTTGGGACTAGCCGCTTACGAGCAGTACTTC. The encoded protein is CASSLGLAAYEQYF.

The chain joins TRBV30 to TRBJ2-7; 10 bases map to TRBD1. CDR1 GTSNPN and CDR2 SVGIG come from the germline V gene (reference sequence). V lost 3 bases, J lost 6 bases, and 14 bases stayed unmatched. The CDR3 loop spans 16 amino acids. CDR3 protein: CAWRAPLGQGKSEQYF. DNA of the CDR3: TGTGCCTGGAGGGCACCACTGGGACAGGGGAAGAGCGAGCAGTACTTC.

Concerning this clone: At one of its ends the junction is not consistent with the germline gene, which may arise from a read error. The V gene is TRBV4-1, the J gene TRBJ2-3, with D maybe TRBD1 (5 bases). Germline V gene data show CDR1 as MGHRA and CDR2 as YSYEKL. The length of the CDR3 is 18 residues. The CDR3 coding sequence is TGCGCCAGCAGCCAAGTGGCCGACAGACCGGCTGGGTCAGATAAGCAGTATTTT. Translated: CASSQVADRPAGSDKQYF.

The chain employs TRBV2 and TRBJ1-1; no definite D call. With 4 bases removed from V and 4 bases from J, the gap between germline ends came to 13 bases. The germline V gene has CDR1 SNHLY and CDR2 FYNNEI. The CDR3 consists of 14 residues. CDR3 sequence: CASSVEGGSTEAFF. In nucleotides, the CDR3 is TGTGCCAGCAGTGTTGAGGGAGGATCCACTGAAGCTTTCTTT.

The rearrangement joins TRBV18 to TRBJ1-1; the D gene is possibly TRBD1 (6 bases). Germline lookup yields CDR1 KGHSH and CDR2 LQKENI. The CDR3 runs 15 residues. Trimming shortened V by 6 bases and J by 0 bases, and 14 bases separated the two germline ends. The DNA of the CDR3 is TGTGCCAGCTCCTTTTCCGGACAGCTGAACACTGAAGCTTTCTTT. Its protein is CASSFSGQLNTEAFF.

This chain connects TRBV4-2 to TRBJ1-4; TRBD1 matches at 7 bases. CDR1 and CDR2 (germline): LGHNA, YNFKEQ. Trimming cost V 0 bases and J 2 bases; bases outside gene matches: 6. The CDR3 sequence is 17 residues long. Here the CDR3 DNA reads TGTGCCAGCAGCCAAGAACTCAAAGGGGGCACTAATGAAAAACTGTTTTTT. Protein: CASSQELKGGTNEKLFF.

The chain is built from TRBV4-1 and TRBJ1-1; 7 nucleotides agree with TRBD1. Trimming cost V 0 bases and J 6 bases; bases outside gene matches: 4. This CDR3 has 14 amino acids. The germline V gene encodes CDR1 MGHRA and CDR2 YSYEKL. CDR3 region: CASSQEDRRAEAFF. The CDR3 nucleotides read TGCGCCAGCAGCCAAGAGGACAGGCGGGCTGAAGCTTTCTTT.